This T cell receptor beta chain was profiled in a study of blood T cell repertoires in COVID-19. Original processing notes: Cell counts per sample came from amplifying reference gene primers. TCRdb keeps only in-frame clones here, not all; method: immunoSEQ multiplex PCR. That table supplies the V and J calls and clone size; D and trimming were determined from the DNA. The table shows about 170,000 clones, with more than 75% occurring only once. V was pared by 1 base and J by 0 bases, with 10 bases between. The germline V gene has CDR1 SGDLS and CDR2 YYNGEE. The CDR3 covers 15 residues. The chain employs TRBV9 and TRBJ2-5; D is ambiguous. The sequencing input was peripheral blood. The TCR comes from a young man with active or convalescent COVID-19. The CDR3 here is CASSVPHSYQETQYF. Written as DNA, the CDR3 is TGTGCCAGCAGCGTACCCCACAGCTACCAAGAGACCCAGTACTTC.